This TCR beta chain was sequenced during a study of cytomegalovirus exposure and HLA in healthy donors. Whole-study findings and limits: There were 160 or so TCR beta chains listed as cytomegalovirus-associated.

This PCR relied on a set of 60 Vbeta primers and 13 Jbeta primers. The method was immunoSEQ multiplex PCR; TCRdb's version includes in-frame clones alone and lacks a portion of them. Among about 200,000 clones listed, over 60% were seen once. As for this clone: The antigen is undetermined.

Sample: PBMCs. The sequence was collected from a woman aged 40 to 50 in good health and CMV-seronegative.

The CDR3 reads CASTLPGTDTQYF. The CDR3 region has the DNA TGTGCCAGCACCCTTCCGGGGACAGATACGCAGTATTTT. The chain couples TRBV6-5 to TRBJ2-3; possibly TRBD2 for D (5 bases). The CDR3 runs 13 residues. CDR1 and CDR2 (germline): MNHEY, SVGAGI. The V end was cut by 7 bases, the J end by 3 bases, with 11 bases between.